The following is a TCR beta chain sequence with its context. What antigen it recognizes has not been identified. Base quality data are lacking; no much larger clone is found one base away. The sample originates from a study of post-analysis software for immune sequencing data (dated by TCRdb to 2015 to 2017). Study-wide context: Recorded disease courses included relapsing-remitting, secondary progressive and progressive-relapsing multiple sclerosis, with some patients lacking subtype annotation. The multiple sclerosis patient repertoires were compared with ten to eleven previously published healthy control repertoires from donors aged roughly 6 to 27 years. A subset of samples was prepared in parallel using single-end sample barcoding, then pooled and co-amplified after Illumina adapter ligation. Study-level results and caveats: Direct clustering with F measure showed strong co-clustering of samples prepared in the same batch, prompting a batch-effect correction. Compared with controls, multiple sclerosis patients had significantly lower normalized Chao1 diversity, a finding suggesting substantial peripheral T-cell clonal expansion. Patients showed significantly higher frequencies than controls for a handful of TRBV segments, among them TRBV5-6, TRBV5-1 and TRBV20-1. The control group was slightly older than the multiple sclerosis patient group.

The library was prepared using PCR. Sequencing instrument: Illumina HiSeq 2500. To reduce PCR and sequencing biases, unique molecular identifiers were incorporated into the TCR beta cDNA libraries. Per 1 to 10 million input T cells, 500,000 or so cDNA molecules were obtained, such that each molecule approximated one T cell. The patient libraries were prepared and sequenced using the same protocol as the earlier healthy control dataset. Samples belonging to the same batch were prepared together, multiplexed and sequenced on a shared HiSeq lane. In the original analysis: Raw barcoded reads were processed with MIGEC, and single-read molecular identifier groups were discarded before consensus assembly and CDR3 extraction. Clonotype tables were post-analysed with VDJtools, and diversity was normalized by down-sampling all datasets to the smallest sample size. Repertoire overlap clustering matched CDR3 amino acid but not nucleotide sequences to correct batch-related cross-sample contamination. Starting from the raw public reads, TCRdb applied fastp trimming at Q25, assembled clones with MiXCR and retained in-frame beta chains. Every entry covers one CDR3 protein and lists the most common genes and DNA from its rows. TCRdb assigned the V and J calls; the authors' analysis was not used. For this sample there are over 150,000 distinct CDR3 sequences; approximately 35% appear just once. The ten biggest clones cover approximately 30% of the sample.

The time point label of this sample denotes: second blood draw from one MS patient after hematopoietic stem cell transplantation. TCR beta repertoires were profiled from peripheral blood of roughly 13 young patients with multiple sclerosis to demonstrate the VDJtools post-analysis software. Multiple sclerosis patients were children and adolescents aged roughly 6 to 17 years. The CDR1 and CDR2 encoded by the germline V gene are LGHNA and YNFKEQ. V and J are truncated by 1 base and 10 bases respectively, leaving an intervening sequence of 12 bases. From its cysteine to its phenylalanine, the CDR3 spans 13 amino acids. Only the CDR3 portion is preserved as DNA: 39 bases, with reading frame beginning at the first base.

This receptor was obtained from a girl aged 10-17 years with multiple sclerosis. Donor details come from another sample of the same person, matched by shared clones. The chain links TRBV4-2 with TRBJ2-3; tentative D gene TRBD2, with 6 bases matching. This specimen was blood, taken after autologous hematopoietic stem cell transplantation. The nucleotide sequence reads TGTGCCAGCAGCCAAGCTTTGGAGGGTGCGCAGTATTTT. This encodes CASSQALEGAQYF.